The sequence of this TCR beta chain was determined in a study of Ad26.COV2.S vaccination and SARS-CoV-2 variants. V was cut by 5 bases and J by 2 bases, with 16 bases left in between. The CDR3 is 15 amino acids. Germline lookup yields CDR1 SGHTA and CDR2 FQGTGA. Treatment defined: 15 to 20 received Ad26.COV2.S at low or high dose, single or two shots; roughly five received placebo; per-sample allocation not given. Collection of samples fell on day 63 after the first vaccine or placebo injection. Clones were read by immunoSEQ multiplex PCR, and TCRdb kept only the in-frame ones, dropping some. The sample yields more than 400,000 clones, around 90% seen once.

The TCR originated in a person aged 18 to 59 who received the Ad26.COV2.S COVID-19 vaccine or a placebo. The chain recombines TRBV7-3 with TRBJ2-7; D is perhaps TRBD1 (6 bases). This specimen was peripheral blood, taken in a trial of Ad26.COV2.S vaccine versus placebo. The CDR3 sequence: CASSPGGGAPYEQYF. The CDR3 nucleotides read TGTGCCAGCAGCCCAGGTGGGGGCGCCCCCTACGAGCAGTACTTC.